The entry below describes one TCR beta chain. Seattle cases were enrolled at active infection and followed longitudinally. This entry comes from a study of blood T cell repertoires in COVID-19. Background on the study: The study drew acute and convalescent COVID-19 samples from the United States, Italy and Spain. Sources were T cells, B-cell-depleted T cells, or PBMCs; the material itself was cDNA or gDNA.

The CDR3 has 14 residues. CDR1 MNHEY and CDR2 SMNVEV come from the germline V gene (reference sequence). V was trimmed by 0 bases and J by 5 bases, leaving 10 bases between them. As handled by the study authors: The authors estimated nucleated cell counts from reference gene primer amplification. Profiling relied on immunoSEQ multiplex PCR, and the TCRdb table lists in-frame clones only, not all of them. V, J and clone size are taken as reported in that table, and D and trimming were inferred from the DNA itself. This table has around 200,000 clones, under 85% appearing once. The sample comprised peripheral blood. The TCR comes from a woman in her 30s with COVID-19, enrolled during active disease. This rearrangement joins TRBV27 to TRBJ2-5; D perhaps matches TRBD2 (6 bases). CDR3 residues: CASSLSGGYETQYF. The CDR3 DNA follows: TGTGCCAGCAGTTTATCGGGGGGATATGAGACCCAGTACTTC.